A selection of T cell receptor beta chains follows, all from one sample in a study of shared clonotypes between healthy human individuals. Profiled with immunoSEQ multiplex PCR; TCRdb holds only in-frame clones, not every one. The sample consists of 2.5 million or so clones, just over 90% of them appearing once. The sequenced material came from naive CD4+ T cells sorted from blood. The receptors shown here come from a young man in good health. CDR3s include the opening cysteine and the closing phenylalanine or tryptophan. A D gene is named only where the DNA matches it firmly. Size values are once, few and many counts, or a class for expanded clones, and some rows have none.

>NA|TRBJ1-1|NA|TRBV19
CASTISWSVSGNTEAFF
TGTGCCAGTACCATCAGTTGGTCCGTATCGGGGAACACTGAAGCTTTCTTT
>NA|TRBJ2-2|NA|TRBV6-5
CASRLDFGELFF
TGTGCCAGCAGGTTGGATTTCGGGGAGCTGTTTTTT
>NA|TRBJ2-4|NA|TRBV19
CASSIRATMVAKNIQYF
TGTGCCAGTAGTATACGGGCGACTATGGTGGCCAAAAACATTCAGTACTTC
>few|TRBJ2-7|NA|TRBV18
CASQGLPSYEQYF
TGTGCCAGCCAGGGACTCCCTTCCTACGAGCAGTACTTC
>NA|TRBJ2-5|NA|TRBV5-4
CASSSLGRGETQYF
TGTGCCAGCAGTTCCTTGGGGAGGGGGGAGACCCAGTACTTC
>once|TRBJ2-3|NA|TRBV6-5
CARDHRPDTQYF
TGTGCCAGGGACCACAGACCAGATACGCAGTATTTT
>NA|TRBJ2-7|TRBD1|TRBV6-5
CASSATGQGTYEQYF
TGTGCCAGCAGTGCTACGGGACAGGGAACCTACGAGCAGTACTTC
>NA|TRBJ2-7|TRBD2|TRBV29-1
CSVTKITVLTSGRTFAYEQYF
TGCAGCGTTACAAAGATAACAGTGTTGACTAGCGGGAGAACTTTTGCCTACGAGCAGTACTTC
>NA|TRBJ2-1|NA|TRBV2
CASSEVGHYNEQFF
TGTGCCAGCAGTGAAGTTGGTCACTACAATGAGCAGTTCTTC
>NA|TRBJ2-5|TRBD1|TRBV28
CASSRGGGETQYF
TGTGCCAGCAGTCGAGGGGGCGGTGAGACCCAGTACTTC
>once|TRBJ1-4|TRBD1|TRBV15
CATSLTGTGTEKLFF
TGTGCCACCAGCCTCACCGGGACAGGGACTGAAAAACTGTTTTTT
>NA|TRBJ1-1|NA|TRBV4-1
CASSWAMNTEAFF
TGCGCCAGCAGTTGGGCGATGAACACTGAAGCTTTCTTT
>NA|TRBJ1-5|NA|TRBV18
CASSPLAGSNQPQHF
TGTGCCAGCTCACCCCTCGCCGGCAGCAATCAGCCCCAGCATTTT
>NA|TRBJ2-7|TRBD2|TRBV4-3
CASSRELAPSSYEQYF
TGCGCCAGCAGCCGAGAACTAGCGCCTAGCTCCTACGAGCAGTACTTC
>NA|TRBJ1-5|NA|TRBV7-9
CASSQEGPQPQHF
TGTGCCAGCAGCCAAGAAGGGCCTCAGCCCCAGCATTTT
>NA|TRBJ2-1|TRBD2|TRBV4-1
CASSLLAGGSNEQFF
TGCGCCAGCAGCCTCTTAGCGGGGGGGAGCAATGAGCAGTTCTTC